This TCR beta chain appears in the sequencing data of a study of cytomegalovirus exposure and HLA in healthy donors. Per the germline V gene, CDR1 is SEHNR and CDR2 is FQNEAQ (reference sequence). V was clipped by 6 bases and J by 0 bases; unmatched bases: 6. This CDR3 comprises 15 residues. About this clone: No antigen is known for it.

Whole-study findings and limits: According to an earlier analysis, most TCR beta V segments yielded productive rearrangements about 87% or about 30% of the time.

With 60 Vbeta and 13 Jbeta primers, the PCR was carried out. The repertoire was sequenced with immunoSEQ multiplex PCR; TCRdb's copy has only in-frame clones and lacks some. The sample comprises 110,000 to 150,000 clones, 80% to 90% of which are singletons, and more than 2% rests with the top ten. This sequence was found in a boy aged 2 to 9 in good health and CMV-seronegative. This chain links TRBV7-9 with TRBJ1-1; 8 bases fit TRBD1. The specimen was PBMCs. The CDR3 reads CASRLRGLMNTEAFF. DNA for the CDR3: TGTGCCAGCAGGCTCAGGGGGCTCATGAACACTGAAGCTTTCTTT.